This T cell receptor (beta chain) emerged from a study of blood T cell repertoires in COVID-19. Study-wide context: The samples span acute and convalescent COVID-19 from the United States, Italy and Spain. PBMCs, B-cell-depleted T cells, or T cells provided the cDNA or gDNA that made up the material.

Repertoires were generated with immunoSEQ multiplex PCR, while TCRdb's copy carries only in-frame clones and drops some. This sample has approximately 44,000 clones, with about 87% found just once. Germline lookup yields CDR1 MNHEY and CDR2 SMNVEV (reference sequence). The V and J ends lost 2 bases and 6 bases respectively, with 8 bases between them. This CDR3 comprises 14 residues. The chain joins TRBV27 to TRBJ1-6; maybe TRBD1 (5 bases). The sample consisted of peripheral blood. The TCR sequence derives from a woman aged 40 to 50 with acute or convalescent COVID-19. CDR3 protein: CASSLRQINSPLHF. For the CDR3, the DNA is TGTGCCAGCAGTTTAAGACAGATTAATTCACCCCTCCACTTT.